These T cell receptor beta chains were read from a single sample in a study of T cell responses to AZD1222 COVID-19 vaccine. Sequencing was performed with immunoSEQ multiplex PCR; in TCRdb, only in-frame clones are kept and a portion is missing. The table has 100,000 to 150,000 clones, around 90% seen once. The sample was peripheral blood, taken on day 0 of AZD1222 vaccination. The receptors here all came from an adult in good health. Both conserved end residues are part of each CDR3. D genes are given only for firm matches. Size values are once, few and many counts, or a class for expanded clones, and some rows have none.

v_call	j_call	d_call	clone_size	cdr3_aa	cdr3_nt
TRBV19	TRBJ1-2	TRBD1	.	CASSIGGQGYGYTF	TGTGCCAGTAGTATAGGAGGACAGGGCTATGGCTACACCTTC
TRBV6-1	TRBJ2-1	TRBD2	.	CASSDPGTSGWGEQFF	TGTGCCAGCAGTGACCCCGGGACTAGCGGGTGGGGGGAGCAGTTCTTC
TRBV9	TRBJ1-2	.	.	CASSVGTDDYGYTF	TGTGCCAGCAGCGTAGGGACGGACGACTATGGCTACACCTTC
TRBV27	TRBJ2-1	TRBD2	once	CASSLSRTSGSEQFF	TGTGCCAGCAGTCTATCTCGGACTAGCGGGAGTGAGCAGTTCTTC
TRBV6-2/TRBV6-3	TRBJ2-3	.	.	CASSKILAISTDTQYF	TGTGCCAGCAGTAAAATTCTAGCGATAAGCACAGATACGCAGTATTTT
TRBV28	TRBJ1-2	.	once	CASSSGEGQVAGYTF	TGTGCCAGCAGTTCAGGGGAGGGGCAGGTAGCTGGCTACACCTTC
TRBV6-5	TRBJ1-1	.	.	CASSYVGGGTEAFF	TGTGCCAGCAGTTACGTCGGGGGAGGCACTGAAGCTTTCTTT
TRBV6-5	TRBJ1-2	.	once	CASLETGRSGDGYTF	TGTGCCAGCCTCGAGACCGGGAGGTCCGGAGATGGCTACACCTTC
TRBV7-2	TRBJ2-4	TRBD1	.	CASSPRQGASNIQYF	TGTGCCAGCAGCCCACGACAGGGGGCAAGTAACATTCAGTACTTC
TRBV28	TRBJ1-5	.	.	CASSSPSEGPQHF	TGTGCCAGCAGTTCTCCCTCAGAGGGGCCCCAGCATTTT
TRBV29-1	TRBJ2-1	TRBD2	once	CSVEGIPGLAGSSFGEQFF	TGCAGCGTTGAAGGGATCCCGGGACTAGCGGGATCATCTTTCGGTGAGCAGTTCTTC
TRBV4-1	TRBJ1-2	.	.	CASSQDRRAANYGYTF	TGCGCCAGCAGCCAAGACCGGAGAGCGGCCAACTATGGCTACACCTTC
TRBV6-2/TRBV6-3	TRBJ2-3	.	.	CASSASRIRQYF	TGTGCCAGCAGTGCATCCAGGATCAGGCAGTATTTT
TRBV6-5	TRBJ2-1	.	.	CASSPDRRRGEQFF	TGTGCCAGCAGTCCCGACAGGAGACGCGGTGAGCAGTTCTTC
TRBV7-9	TRBJ1-6	.	.	CASSPSGESPLHF	TGTGCCAGCAGCCCCTCCGGGGAGTCACCCCTCCACTTT
TRBV9	TRBJ1-3	.	.	CASSVGQISGNTIYF	TGTGCCAGCAGCGTAGGGCAGATCTCTGGAAACACCATATATTTT